Listed here is a single TCR beta chain. The sample is drawn from a study of T cells in Graves' hyperthyroidism and ophthalmopathy. CDR3 length: 17 amino acids. Per the germline V gene, CDR1 is SGHNT and CDR2 is YENEEA. V shed 6 bases and J shed 2 bases, with 20 bases lying between them. Exclusions: uncontrolled infection, other autoimmune disease, pregnancy, lactation. It was RNA transcripts that yielded the amplified TCR beta CDR3 regions. In the first-round RT-PCR of the TCR CDR3, the HTBI primer set was used. TCRdb analysed the multiplex PCR reads with MiXCR anew, one entry per CDR3 protein. The sample carries about 540,000 distinct CDR3 sequences, about 45% recorded once.

The chain uses TRBV11-3 and TRBJ1-5, with D hard to call. The clonotype originates from a woman in her late teens or twenties with Graves' hyperthyroidism. The specimen was peripheral blood or thyroid tissue (not recorded which). The CDR3 is CASSYSPDPFGNQPQHF. In nucleotides, the CDR3 is TGTGCCAGCAGTTACTCCCCTGACCCATTCGGCAATCAGCCCCAGCATTTT.